A single sample gave rise to the 17 T cell receptor beta chains below, sequenced in a study of response to subunit inactivated influenza vaccine. TCRdb reanalysed the RT-PCR reads using MiXCR and keeps one entry per CDR3 protein. Here the sample spans 400,000 to 550,000 distinct CDR3 sequences, about 25% being singletons. The sequenced sample was CD4+ T cells sorted from PBMCs, obtained around 5 days after vaccination. These receptors were collected from a man between 45 and 60 years old who received an inactivated influenza vaccine.

This chain joins TRBV6-5 and TRBJ2-2, with D perhaps TRBD1 (6 bases). The V and J ends lost 4 bases and 7 bases respectively, with 7 bases between them. The CDR3 spans 12 residues. Germline loops: CDR1 MNHEY, CDR2 SVGAGI. The DNA of the CDR3 is TGTGCCAGCAGTTGGGGGCTCGGGGAGCTGTTTTTT. It specifies CASSWGLGELFF.

Only a few counts were recorded for this clonotype. The chain uses TRBV20-1 and TRBJ2-3, with D possibly being TRBD1 (6 bases). Per the germline V gene, CDR1 is DFQATT and CDR2 is SNEGSKA (reference sequence). The length of the CDR3 is 16 residues. The ends were cut back, 5 bases at V and 1 base at J, with 19 bases in the middle. CDR3 nucleotide sequence: TGCAGTGCTCCCGCTCTAGGCAGGGGCCGCACAGATACGCAGTATTTT. It codes for CSAPALGRGRTDTQYF.

This sequence joins TRBV28 and TRBJ2-5; D gene ambiguous. Trimming cost V 5 bases and J 5 bases, with 18 bases left between them. Germline V gene lookup returns CDR1 MDHEN and CDR2 SYDVKM. CDR3 length: 15 residues. CDR3 in amino acids: CASSLRRGVGETQYF. The CDR3, as DNA: TGTGCCAGCAGTCTTCGTCGTGGGGTGGGGGAGACCCAGTACTTC.

V and J are TRBV4-3 and TRBJ2-1; 8 positions match TRBD2. In germline, CDR1 is LGHNA, CDR2 YSLEER. Germline trimming cut 0 bases from V and 4 bases from J; bases unmatched to any gene: 5. This CDR3 is built from 16 residues. The CDR3 sequence: CASSQDTSGLYNEQFF. In DNA, the CDR3 is TGCGCCAGCAGCCAAGATACTAGCGGACTTTACAATGAGCAGTTCTTC.

The chain recombines TRBV12-5 with TRBJ2-5, with no clear D. CDR1 is LGHNT and CDR2 is FRNRAP in the germline V gene. The CDR3 has 16 amino acids. V was pared by 5 bases and J by 5 bases, with 21 bases between. The CDR3 reads CASGPGSSSFGETQYF. The CDR3 DNA is TGTGCTAGTGGTCCTGGGTCTTCATCCTTTGGGGAGACCCAGTACTTC.

The rearrangement uses TRBV20-1 and TRBJ2-7; D is unclear. V gave up 5 bases and J gave up 9 bases, with 8 bases separating them. The CDR3 contains 9 residues. CDR1 and CDR2 (germline): DFQATT, SNEGSKA (reference sequence). The CDR3 reads CSAPGRQYF. The CDR3 region has the DNA TGCAGTGCTCCCGGTAGGCAGTACTTC.

This rearrangement joins TRBV10-3 to TRBJ1-5, with D unclear. V was clipped by 3 bases and J by 0 bases, with 12 bases between them. CDR3 length: 16 amino acids. Germline loops: CDR1 ENHRY, CDR2 SYGVKD. CDR3: CAISDHSSSSNQPQHF. In DNA, the CDR3 is TGTGCCATCAGTGACCACTCATCAAGTAGCAATCAGCCCCAGCATTTT.

The chain recombines TRBV5-1 with TRBJ2-7; D is possibly TRBD1 (6 bases). The length of the CDR3 is 14 residues. Germline-derived CDR1 and CDR2 are SGHRS and YFSETQ. V was pared by 0 bases and J by 6 bases, with 13 bases between. CDR3 bases: TGCGCCAGCAGCTTGGATGTACAGGGTGCCGAGCAGTACTTC. Translating gives CASSLDVQGAEQYF.

There are a few counts of this clonotype. The rearrangement links TRBV12-3 or TRBV12-4 to TRBJ1-1; D is possibly TRBD1 (6 bases). V lost 5 bases and J lost 0, with 13 bases in between. The CDR3 sequence is 15 residues long. CDR3: CASSPGQRMNTEAFF. Written as DNA, the CDR3 is TGTGCCAGCAGTCCTGGACAGAGGATGAACACTGAAGCTTTCTTT.

The genes are TRBV4-2 and TRBJ2-1; 12 nucleotides agree with TRBD2. After removal of 0 bases from V and 8 bases from J, the junction contained 11 bases not matched to a gene. Germline values: CDR1 LGHNA, CDR2 YNFKEQ. This CDR3 has 18 amino acids. CDR3 DNA: TGTGCCAGCAGCCAAGAGACTAGCGGGAGCAGATTCTTAGATGAGCAGTTCTTC. Protein sequence: CASSQETSGSRFLDEQFF.

A few counts support this clonotype. The V call is TRBV20-1, the J call TRBJ2-7; 15 positions match TRBD2. The trim removed 6 bases at V and 3 bases at J, leaving 21 bases unmatched. This CDR3 spans 20 amino acids. Germline CDR1 and CDR2: DFQATT and SNEGSKA (reference sequence). CDR3 region: CSAPGQTYWTSGRGYYEQYF. In nucleotides, the CDR3 is TGCAGTGCCCCGGGACAGACGTATTGGACTAGCGGGAGGGGATACTACGAGCAGTACTTC.

The chain combines TRBV27 with TRBJ1-1; D unclear. Per germline, CDR1 MNHEY and CDR2 SMNVEV (reference sequence). Trimming took 5 bases from V and 5 from J, leaving 12 bases between them. The CDR3 has 13 residues. CDR3 residues: CASSRPQGTEAFF. The CDR3 bases are TGTGCCAGCAGTCGCCCTCAAGGGACTGAAGCTTTCTTT.

V and J are TRBV6-2 or TRBV6-3 and TRBJ2-7; tentatively, D is TRBD1 (6 bases). Germline values: CDR1 MNHEY, CDR2 SVGEGT. CDR3 length equals 14 residues. Trimming took off 6 bases at V and 6 bases at J, with 18 bases between the two ends. In DNA, the CDR3 is TGTGCCAGCAGAAACAGGGTCCTCTCAGGCGAGCAGTACTTC. Translation gives CASRNRVLSGEQYF.

This clonotype has a handful of counts. Here the CDR3 DNA reads TGTGCCACCAGCAGGGCGGTCTCCTTGGAGCAGTACTTC. It yields the protein CATSRAVSLEQYF. V gene TRBV15 combines with J gene TRBJ2-7; D is unresolved. The germline CDR1 and CDR2 sequences are LNHNV and YYDKDF (reference sequence). V lost 3 bases to trimming and J lost 7 bases, with 13 bases between them. The CDR3 runs to 13 residues.

The CDR3 DNA is TGTGCCAGCAGCCAAGGTGGACAGACCTTCCAAGAGACCCAGTACTTC. Translated: CASSQGGQTFQETQYF. The V and J genes are TRBV3-1 and TRBJ2-5, with D perhaps TRBD1 (6 bases). The CDR3 has 16 residues. Per germline, CDR1 LGHDT and CDR2 YNNKEL (reference sequence). The ends were cut back, 1 base at V and 1 base at J, with 13 bases in the middle.

The J gene is TRBJ2-1, the V gene TRBV6-5; 7 bases are shared with TRBD1. V lost 2 bases and J lost 7; bases outside the gene matches: 11. From germline, CDR1 is MNHEY and CDR2 SVGAGI. The CDR3 has 16 residues. The chain's CDR3 is CASSYERTGRRNEQFF. The DNA for the CDR3 is TGTGCCAGCAGTTACGAAAGGACAGGAAGGCGAAATGAGCAGTTCTTC.

CDR3 coding DNA: TGTGCCAGCAGTCCCCAGAGGGGAGAATGGGAAAAACTGTTTTTT. As protein: CASSPQRGEWEKLFF. The chain has TRBV12-3 or TRBV12-4 and TRBJ1-4, with D possibly being TRBD1 (5 bases). Deletions cut 5 bases from V and 8 bases from J, with 18 bases between. This CDR3 region has 15 residues.